These 23 T cell receptor beta chains were all obtained from the same sample, sequenced in a study of cytotoxic CD8 clonotypes in ibrutinib-treated CLL. Libraries were prepared by immunoSEQ multiplex PCR; TCRdb keeps only in-frame clonotypes and omits some of them. The repertoire holds under 300,000 clones, approximately 76% seen once, with roughly 5.7% in the top ten. The material sequenced was PBMCs, taken at disease progression, from a patient treated with ibrutinib. Source of these receptors: a human donor with chronic lymphocytic leukemia.

The chain is built from TRBV18 and TRBJ1-1; D remains ambiguous. Trimming took 2 bases from V and 6 from J, leaving 10 bases between them. The CDR3 runs 13 residues. The germline gives CDR1 KGHSH, CDR2 LQKENI. The CDR3 reads CASSPIEASEAFF. The DNA for the CDR3 is TGTGCCAGCTCACCAATAGAGGCCTCTGAAGCTTTCTTT.

This clone was found once. The chain employs TRBV28 and TRBJ2-1, with D possibly being TRBD1 or TRBD2 (5 bases each). Trimming took off 0 bases at V and 3 bases at J, with 12 bases between the two ends. The CDR3 spans 16 residues. Per germline, CDR1 MDHEN and CDR2 SYDVKM. The CDR3: CASSLWGTVNYNEQFF. CDR3 bases: TGTGCCAGCAGTTTATGGGGGACGGTTAACTACAATGAGCAGTTCTTC.

This clone was seen a handful of times. V gene TRBV2 combines with J gene TRBJ1-2, with 8 bases identical to TRBD1. The CDR3 runs 14 residues. Germline V gives CDR1 SNHLY, CDR2 FYNNEI. Unmatched junction bases numbered 9, after V lost 8 bases and J lost 4 bases. CDR3 in DNA: TGTGCCAGCGAGTCAGGGGGCTCGGCCTATGGCTACACCTTC. Amino acid sequence: CASESGGSAYGYTF.

This clone was counted only a few times. This chain connects TRBV29-1 to TRBJ2-1, with 9 bases that match TRBD1. The CDR3 spans 13 residues. CDR1 and CDR2 from the germline V gene are SQVTM and ANQGSEA. With 8 bases clipped from V and 4 bases from J, the junction kept 6 bases outside the gene matches. CDR3 loop: CSFRDRAYNEQFF. CDR3 coding DNA: TGCAGCTTCCGGGACAGGGCTTACAATGAGCAGTTCTTC.

The chain links TRBV5-1 to TRBJ2-1; D tentatively fits TRBD1 or TRBD2 (5 bases each). CDR3 length: 16 amino acids. CDR1 is SGHRS and CDR2 is YFSETQ in the germline V gene. The V end lost 2 bases, the J end lost 0 bases, and 12 bases lay between the germline ends. The DNA for the CDR3 is TGCGCCAGCAGCTTCAGAGGGGCTAGCTCCTACAATGAGCAGTTCTTC. Its translation: CASSFRGASSYNEQFF.

The rearrangement joins TRBV4-3 to TRBJ1-5; TRBD1 is a possible D gene (6 bases). This CDR3 region has 15 residues. CDR1 and CDR2 (germline): LGHNA, YSLEER. V lost 3 bases and J 7 bases, leaving 16 bases between the germline ends. The CDR3 is CASSQRVKGDQPQHF. CDR3 sequence (DNA): TGCGCCAGCAGCCAGCGCGTCAAGGGGGACCAGCCCCAGCATTTT.

The chain combines TRBV9 with TRBJ2-3; TRBD2 aligns across 7 bases. Germline V CDR1 and CDR2: SGDLS, YYNGEE. This CDR3 spans 15 amino acids. J gave up 6 bases and V 4 bases, and 11 bases lay outside the gene matches. CDR3 DNA sequence: TGTGCCAGCAGCAGAAAGCGGGATTCAGGGGATACGCAGTATTTT. It yields the protein CASSRKRDSGDTQYF.

Here the CDR3 reads CAIRTDSYYGYTF. For the CDR3, the DNA is TGTGCCATCAGGACGGACAGTTACTATGGCTACACCTTC. The gene calls are TRBV10-3 and TRBJ1-2; tentative D call: TRBD1 (6 bases). Germline V gene sequence: CDR1 ENHRY, CDR2 SYGVKD. The CDR3 consists of 13 residues. Trimming removed 6 bases from V and 3 bases from J, with 11 bases in between.

This clone is a singleton in its sample. The chain couples TRBV19 to TRBJ1-1; D gene uncertain. This CDR3 comprises 13 residues. V lost 1 base and J 8 bases, leaving 11 bases between the germline ends. Germline V gene data show CDR1 as LNHDA and CDR2 as SQIVND (reference sequence). This chain's CDR3 is CASSIASIAEAFF. The DNA of the CDR3 is TGTGCCAGTAGTATAGCAAGCATAGCAGAAGCTTTCTTT.

The rearrangement links TRBV13 to TRBJ2-6; 7 bases agree with TRBD2. The junction had 1 base not matched to a gene; V was cut back by 5 bases and J by 0 bases. CDR1 is PRHDT and CDR2 is FYEKMQ in the germline V gene (reference sequence). The CDR3 extends over 15 amino acids. Here the CDR3 reads CASSQRGSGANVLTF. The CDR3 DNA reads TGTGCCAGCAGCCAGCGGGGCTCTGGGGCCAACGTCCTGACTTTC. The full variable domain, completed using reference TRBV13 and TRBJ2-6, is AAGVIQSPRHLIKEKRETATLKCYPIPRHDTVYWYQQGPGQDPQFLISFYEKMQSDKGSIPDRFSAQQFSDYHSELNMSSLELGDSALYFCASSQRGSGANVLTFGAGSRLTVL.

The genes are TRBV14 and TRBJ2-7, with 7 bases fitting TRBD2. Germline V gene lookup returns CDR1 SGHDN and CDR2 FVKESK. Trimming cost V 4 bases and J 4 bases; bases outside gene matches: 10. There are 15 residues in the CDR3. CDR3 amino acids: CASSLPGLVSYEQYF. In DNA, the CDR3 is TGTGCCAGCAGCCTACCTGGACTAGTTTCTTACGAGCAGTACTTC.

This clone was detected only a few times. V and J are TRBV10-2 and TRBJ2-1; 13 nucleotides agree with TRBD2. Germline CDR1 WSHSY, CDR2 SAAADI. V gave up 7 bases and J gave up 4 bases; unmatched junction bases: 1. This CDR3 has 14 residues. CDR3 loop: CASKTSGRYNEQFF. CDR3 nucleotide sequence: TGCGCCAGCAAGACTAGCGGGAGGTACAATGAGCAGTTCTTC.

The chain joins TRBV6-5 to TRBJ1-1, with D hard to call. From germline, CDR1 is MNHEY and CDR2 SVGAGI. Trimming removed 0 bases at V and 1 base at J, with 3 bases between. CDR3 size: 13 residues. The CDR3 DNA is TGTGCCAGCAGTTACTCGGCGAACACTGAAGCTTTCTTT. Protein: CASSYSANTEAFF.

The chain combines TRBV6-5 with TRBJ2-2; D gene unclear. The CDR3 has 16 residues. V was shortened by 3 bases and J by 0 bases, with 11 bases between the two germline ends. CDR1 MNHEY and CDR2 SVGAGI come from the germline V gene. The CDR3 reads CASSYSQVANTGELFF. The CDR3 DNA follows: TGTGCCAGCAGTTATTCCCAGGTCGCGAACACCGGGGAGCTGTTTTTT.

The chain recombines TRBV5-1 with TRBJ2-1; 13 bases match TRBD2. This CDR3 has 17 residues. Germline CDR1 reads SGHRS; CDR2 reads YFSETQ. V was clipped by 3 bases and J by 0 bases; unmatched bases: 3. In nucleotides, the CDR3 is TGCGCCAGCAGCTGGACTAGCGGGGGAAGCTCCTACAATGAGCAGTTCTTC. Residues: CASSWTSGGSSYNEQFF.

This clone was observed a handful of times. This chain joins TRBV4-1 and TRBJ2-7, with D perhaps matching TRBD1 or TRBD2 (5 bases each). Per the germline V gene, CDR1 is MGHRA and CDR2 is YSYEKL. CDR3 size: 15 residues. V was trimmed by 1 base and J by 2 bases, leaving 12 bases between them. CDR3 protein: CASSQGGTGTYEQYF. The CDR3 DNA is TGCGCCAGCAGCCAAGGGGGGACGGGCACCTACGAGCAGTACTTC.

J is TRBJ1-1 and V is TRBV13; D is unclear. The length of the CDR3 is 14 residues. Trimming pared 0 bases from V and 4 bases from J, leaving 9 bases between. The germline CDR1 and CDR2 sequences are PRHDT and FYEKMQ (reference sequence). CDR3 protein: CASSLGSDPTEAFF. CDR3 bases: TGTGCCAGCAGCTTAGGGTCCGATCCCACTGAAGCTTTCTTT. Full variable domain (rest looked up from reference TRBV13 and TRBJ1-1): AAGVIQSPRHLIKEKRETATLKCYPIPRHDTVYWYQQGPGQDPQFLISFYEKMQSDKGSIPDRFSAQQFSDYHSELNMSSLELGDSALYFCASSLGSDPTEAFFGQGTRLTVV.

J is TRBJ2-1 and V is TRBV7-3; 11 bases fit TRBD1. The CDR3 runs to 13 residues. From germline, CDR1 is SGHTA and CDR2 FQGTGA. With 5 bases clipped from V and 14 bases from J, the junction kept 8 bases outside the gene matches. Here the CDR3 DNA reads TGTGCCAGCAGCCCTTTTGGGACAGGGGGAGAGTTCTTC. It yields the protein CASSPFGTGGEFF.

This sequence joins TRBV19 and TRBJ2-5, with 12 bases aligning to TRBD1. This CDR3 spans 16 amino acids. CDR1 and CDR2 (germline): LNHDA, SQIVND (reference sequence). Trimming cost V 3 bases and J 4 bases; bases outside gene matches: 6. CDR3 DNA: TGTGCCAGTAGTATTCGTGGGACAGGGGGCAGAGAGACCCAGTACTTC. The encoded protein is CASSIRGTGGRETQYF.

A single count supports this clone. The chain links TRBV6-5 to TRBJ2-5, with D possibly TRBD1 on 6 matching bases. The ends were cut back, 4 bases at V and 5 bases at J, with 20 bases in the middle. CDR1 and CDR2 (germline): MNHEY, SVGAGI. The CDR3 totals 16 residues. The CDR3 DNA is TGTGCCAGCAGTTGGTCCGTCGGCAGGGGCGGGGAGACCCAGTACTTC. Amino acids: CASSWSVGRGGETQYF.

CDR3 residues: CASSSRGTNEKLFF. CDR3 nucleotides: TGTGCCAGCAGTTCTAGGGGCACTAATGAAAAACTGTTTTTT. The chain recombines TRBV27 with TRBJ1-4, with D maybe TRBD1 (5 bases). This CDR3 has 14 residues. Germline loops: CDR1 MNHEY, CDR2 SMNVEV (reference sequence). The V and J ends lost 4 bases and 2 bases respectively, with 8 bases between them.

This chain links TRBV7-6 with TRBJ2-7; D is uncertain. The ends were cut back, 4 bases at V and 3 bases at J, with 10 bases in the middle. Germline V gives CDR1 SGHVS, CDR2 FNYEAQ. This CDR3 contains 13 residues. This chain's CDR3 is CASSSRAGYEQYF. DNA for the CDR3: TGTGCCAGCAGCTCCCGGGCCGGCTACGAGCAGTACTTC.

This clone was counted only a few times. The genes are TRBV5-6 and TRBJ1-2; D uncertain. The length of the CDR3 is 14 residues. Germline lookup yields CDR1 SGHDT and CDR2 YYEEEE. V was pared by 3 bases and J by 3 bases, with 12 bases between. The CDR3 reads CASSSAKWDYGYTF. In DNA, the CDR3 is TGTGCCAGCAGCTCCGCGAAATGGGACTATGGCTACACCTTC.